This T cell receptor beta chain was sequenced during a study of cytomegalovirus exposure and HLA in healthy donors. Trimming cost V 2 bases and J 7 bases; bases outside gene matches: 5. Germline CDR1 and CDR2: KGHSH and LQKENI. This CDR3 region has 14 residues. 60 Vbeta and 13 Jbeta primers were used in PCR. Only in-frame clones appear in the TCRdb table, and some are missing; sequencing was by immunoSEQ multiplex PCR. Here the sample spans some 130,000 clones, around 77% being singletons. Material: PBMCs. This chain links TRBV18 with TRBJ1-5; TRBD1 matches at 7 bases. The receptor's source is a man between 50 and 59 years old in good health and CMV-seronegative. The CDR3 protein is CASSPIHRGQPQHF. The CDR3 DNA follows: TGTGCCAGCTCACCAATACACAGGGGCCAGCCCCAGCATTTT.